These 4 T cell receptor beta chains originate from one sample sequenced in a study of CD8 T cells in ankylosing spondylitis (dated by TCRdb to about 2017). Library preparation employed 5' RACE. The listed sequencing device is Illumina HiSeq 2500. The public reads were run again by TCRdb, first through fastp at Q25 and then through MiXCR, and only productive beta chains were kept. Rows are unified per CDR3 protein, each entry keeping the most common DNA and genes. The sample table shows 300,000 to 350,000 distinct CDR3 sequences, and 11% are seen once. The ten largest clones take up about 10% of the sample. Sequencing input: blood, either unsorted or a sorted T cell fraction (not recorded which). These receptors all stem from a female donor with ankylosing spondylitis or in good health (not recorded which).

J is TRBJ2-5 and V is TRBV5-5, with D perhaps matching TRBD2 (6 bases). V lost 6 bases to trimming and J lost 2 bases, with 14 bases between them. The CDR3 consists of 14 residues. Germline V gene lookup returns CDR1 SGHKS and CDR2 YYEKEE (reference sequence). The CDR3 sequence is CASNYRGVQETQYF. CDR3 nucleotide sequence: TGTGCCAGCAATTACCGCGGGGTGCAAGAGACCCAGTACTTC.

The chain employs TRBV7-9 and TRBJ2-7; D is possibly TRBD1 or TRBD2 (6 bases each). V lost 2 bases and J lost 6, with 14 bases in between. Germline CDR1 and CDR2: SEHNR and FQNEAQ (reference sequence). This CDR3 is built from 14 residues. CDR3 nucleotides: TGTGCCAGCAGCTTATCATGGGGGGCCTTCGAGCAGTACTTC. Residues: CASSLSWGAFEQYF.

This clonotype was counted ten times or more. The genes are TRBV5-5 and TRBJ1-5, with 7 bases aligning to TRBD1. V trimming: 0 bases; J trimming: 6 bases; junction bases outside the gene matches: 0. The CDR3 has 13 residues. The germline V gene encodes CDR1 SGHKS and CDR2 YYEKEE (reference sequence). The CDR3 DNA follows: TGTGCCAGCAGCTTGGACAGGGGTCAGCCCCAGCATTTT. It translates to CASSLDRGQPQHF.

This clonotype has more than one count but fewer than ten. This CDR3 reads CASSYSTGGLGNEQFF. CDR3 bases: TGTGCCAGCAGTTACTCCACAGGGGGCTTAGGGAATGAGCAGTTCTTC. The chain carries TRBV6-2 or TRBV6-3 and TRBJ2-1, with TRBD1 matching 9 bases. This CDR3 spans 16 amino acids. The germline CDR1 and CDR2 sequences are MNHEY and SVGEGT. The trim removed 0 bases at V and 7 bases at J, leaving 7 bases unmatched.